The 10 T cell receptor beta chains in this list originate from one sample, sequenced in a study of blood T cell repertoires in COVID-19. The method was immunoSEQ multiplex PCR; TCRdb's version includes in-frame clones alone and lacks a portion of them. Of some 290,000 clones listed, about nine tenths were seen once; the top ten hold more than 10%. The material sequenced was peripheral blood. The receptors here all came from a woman in her 30s with COVID-19, enrolled during active disease.

V gene TRBV4-1 combines with J gene TRBJ1-1; tentative D call: TRBD1 (6 bases). The ends were cut back, 7 bases at V and 2 bases at J, with 17 bases in the middle. CDR1 and CDR2 (germline): MGHRA, YSYEKL. The CDR3 is 15 amino acids. The CDR3 coding sequence is TGCGCCAGCAAAGATCGGGAGGGGGATAACACTGAAGCTTTCTTT. This codes for CASKDREGDNTEAFF.

The CDR3 loop reads CASSALNGGAGETQYF. The CDR3 region has the DNA TGTGCCAGCAGTGCCCTGAACGGGGGGGCCGGAGAGACCCAGTACTTC. V gene TRBV2 combines with J gene TRBJ2-5; 8 bases are shared with TRBD2. The CDR3 length is 16 residues. With 4 bases clipped from V and 4 bases from J, the junction kept 11 bases outside the gene matches. Germline loops: CDR1 SNHLY, CDR2 FYNNEI.

The chain couples TRBV6-1 to TRBJ2-1; D remains unclear. Trimming removed 0 bases at V and 8 bases at J, with 8 bases between. The germline gives CDR1 MNHNS, CDR2 SASEGT. The CDR3 has 13 amino acids. CDR3 loop: CASSEARWDEQFF. The CDR3 region has the DNA TGTGCCAGCAGTGAAGCGCGGTGGGATGAGCAGTTCTTC.

The V gene is TRBV5-6, the J gene TRBJ2-7; TRBD1 might be the D (5 bases). The ends were cut back, 2 bases at V and 6 bases at J, with 12 bases in the middle. CDR1 and CDR2 (germline): SGHDT, YYEEEE. The CDR3 extends over 13 amino acids. CDR3 DNA: TGTGCCAGCAGCTTAGCAGGGCCCTCCGAGCAGTACTTC. Residues: CASSLAGPSEQYF.

This chain connects TRBV5-6 to TRBJ1-1; tentatively, D is TRBD1 (5 bases). The ends were cut back, 2 bases at V and 1 base at J, with 9 bases in the middle. Germline-derived CDR1 and CDR2 are SGHDT and YYEEEE. The CDR3 contains 14 residues. In DNA, the CDR3 is TGTGCCAGCAGCTTTTCCGACAGGAACACTGAAGCTTTCTTT. Translating it yields CASSFSDRNTEAFF.

V is TRBV18 and J is TRBJ2-7; possible D gene TRBD1, 6 bases. The CDR3 has 16 amino acids. Trimming shortened V by 3 bases and J by 2 bases, and 17 bases separated the two germline ends. Germline loops: CDR1 KGHSH, CDR2 LQKENI. The CDR3 nucleotides read TGTGCCAGCTCACCGGAGAACAGGGCCTTCACCTACGAGCAGTACTTC. Translating it yields CASSPENRAFTYEQYF.

This sequence joins TRBV6-5 and TRBJ1-2, with 7 nucleotides matching TRBD1. The CDR3 is 12 amino acids. The germline CDR1 and CDR2 sequences are MNHEY and SVGAGI. The J segment lost 8 bases and the V segment lost 5 bases, leaving 5 bases of the junction unmatched. Written as DNA, the CDR3 is TGTGCCAGCAGTCGGACAGGCGACGGCTACACCTTC. Its translation is CASSRTGDGYTF.

The chain employs TRBV18 and TRBJ1-2; D perhaps matches TRBD1 (5 bases). The germline V and J ends were trimmed by 2 bases and 7 bases, with 11 bases remaining between them. The CDR3 is made up of 13 amino acids. CDR1 and CDR2 from the germline V gene are KGHSH and LQKENI. The CDR3 region has the DNA TGTGCCAGCTCACCAGGGGCTAACGTTGGCTACACCTTC. This sequence encodes CASSPGANVGYTF.

The J gene is TRBJ2-2, the V gene TRBV13; the D gene is possibly TRBD1 (6 bases). The CDR3 extends over 15 amino acids. CDR1 is PRHDT, CDR2 FYEKMQ, per germline (reference sequence). The V end lost 7 bases, the J end lost 2 bases, and 14 bases lay between the germline ends. The CDR3 is CASTPGTRNTGELFF. The DNA for the CDR3 is TGTGCCAGCACCCCGGGGACAAGAAACACCGGGGAGCTGTTTTTT.

The gene calls are TRBV2 and TRBJ1-6; TRBD1 might be the D (6 bases). Trimming took 11 bases from V and 6 from J, leaving 14 bases between them. Germline V gene lookup returns CDR1 SNHLY and CDR2 FYNNEI. The CDR3 is 13 amino acids. Written as DNA, the CDR3 is TGTGCCGCGAAACAGGGATTTAATTCACCCCTCCACTTT. Encoded protein: CAAKQGFNSPLHF.